This is a list of T cell receptor beta chains from one sample in a study of shared clonotypes between healthy human individuals. Sequencing used immunoSEQ multiplex PCR; TCRdb keeps in-frame clones, though not all of them. This sample has fewer than 1.8 million clones; about 98.5% occur once, and the top ten carry 0.3% to 0.45%. The sequenced sample consisted of naive CD4+ T cells sorted from blood. Source of these receptors: a man younger than 40 in good health. CDR3s include the opening cysteine and the closing phenylalanine or tryptophan. A D gene is named only where the DNA matches it firmly. Clone size is not always given. Where it is, it says once, few, many or a class for expanded clones.

J: TRBJ2-1
size: .
V: TRBV29-1
length: 13
D: .
CDR3: CSVLSGWDNEQFF
DNA: TGCAGCGTTTTGAGCGGGTGGGACAATGAGCAGTTCTTC

J: TRBJ1-5
size: .
V: TRBV28
length: 12
D: .
CDR3: CASKVSNQPQHF
DNA: TGTGCCAGCAAAGTTAGCAATCAGCCCCAGCATTTT

J: TRBJ1-1
size: .
V: TRBV5-1
length: 16
D: TRBD1
CDR3: CASSSTGVRMNTEAFF
DNA: TGCGCCAGCAGCTCAACAGGGGTCCGAATGAACACTGAAGCTTTCTTT

J: TRBJ2-5
size: .
V: TRBV7-2
length: 16
D: TRBD2
CDR3: CASRKSGGSARETQYF
DNA: TGTGCCAGCAGGAAGTCGGGAGGTTCCGCCAGGGAGACCCAGTACTTC

J: TRBJ2-1
size: .
V: TRBV19
length: 13
D: .
CDR3: CASSSGTPNEQFF
DNA: TGTGCCAGTAGTTCCGGGACTCCCAATGAGCAGTTCTTC

J: TRBJ2-5
size: .
V: TRBV27
length: 15
D: TRBD2
CDR3: CASRLSGRLQETQYF
DNA: TGTGCCAGCAGACTTAGCGGGAGACTCCAAGAGACCCAGTACTTC

J: TRBJ2-7
size: .
V: TRBV27
length: 16
D: TRBD2
CDR3: CASSSYSGESSYEQYF
DNA: TGTGCCAGCAGTTCCTATAGCGGGGAGAGCTCCTACGAGCAGTACTTC

J: TRBJ2-2
size: .
V: TRBV5-6
length: 15
D: .
CDR3: CASSLGIWAAGELFF
DNA: TGTGCCAGCAGCTTGGGTATCTGGGCGGCCGGGGAGCTGTTTTTT

J: TRBJ2-5
size: .
V: TRBV2
length: 14
D: TRBD2
CDR3: CASSGLAGGETQYF
DNA: TGTGCCAGCAGTGGACTAGCGGGAGGGGAGACCCAGTACTTC

J: TRBJ2-7
size: .
V: TRBV18
length: 14
D: TRBD1
CDR3: CASSPGTGAYEQYF
DNA: TGTGCCAGCTCACCCGGGACAGGGGCCTACGAGCAGTACTTC

J: TRBJ2-4
size: .
V: TRBV2
length: 12
D: .
CDR3: CASSVRQGKVDF
DNA: TGTGCCAGCAGTGTCAGGCAGGGCAAGGTCGACTTC

J: TRBJ2-7
size: .
V: TRBV19
length: 14
D: .
CDR3: CATSRAASSYEQYF
DNA: TGTGCCACCTCGCGGGCAGCGAGCTCCTACGAGCAGTACTTC

J: TRBJ2-7
size: .
V: TRBV7-2
length: 14
D: .
CDR3: CASSPPPGGYEQYF
DNA: TGTGCCAGCAGCCCCCCCCCGGGTGGATACGAGCAGTACTTC

J: TRBJ2-1
size: .
V: TRBV7-9
length: 17
D: TRBD2
CDR3: CASSLGASGFSYNEQFF
DNA: TGTGCCAGCAGCTTAGGGGCTAGCGGATTCTCCTACAATGAGCAGTTCTTC

J: TRBJ2-7
size: .
V: TRBV5-1
length: 15
D: .
CDR3: CASSLDGSSLREQYF
DNA: TGCGCCAGCAGCTTGGACGGGTCCTCCTTACGCGAGCAGTACTTC

J: TRBJ2-5
size: once
V: TRBV10-3
length: 15
D: .
CDR3: CAISLDFAAGRTQYF
DNA: TGTGCCATCAGTCTGGACTTCGCTGCCGGGAGGACCCAGTACTTC

J: TRBJ2-3
size: .
V: TRBV6-5
length: 15
D: TRBD2
CDR3: CASRGLAPRTDTQYF
DNA: TGTGCCAGCAGAGGACTAGCGCCACGCACAGATACGCAGTATTTT

J: TRBJ2-6
size: .
V: TRBV13
length: 17
D: TRBD1
CDR3: CASSLDRLESGANVLTF
DNA: TGTGCCAGCAGCTTGGACAGGTTGGAATCTGGGGCCAACGTCCTGACTTTC

J: TRBJ1-2
size: .
V: TRBV7-9
length: 18
D: .
CDR3: CASSIQSAPGSTNYGYTF
DNA: TGTGCCAGCAGCATACAATCCGCACCGGGATCAACTAACTATGGCTACACCTTC

J: TRBJ1-5
size: .
V: TRBV6-6
length: 11
D: .
CDR3: CASSGNQPQHF
DNA: TGTGCCAGCAGTGGAAATCAGCCCCAGCATTTT

J: TRBJ2-7
size: .
V: TRBV18
length: 11
D: .
CDR3: CASSPAAQQYF
DNA: TGTGCCAGCTCACCCGCGGCCCAGCAGTACTTC

J: TRBJ2-7
size: .
V: TRBV19
length: 13
D: .
CDR3: CASRDDPSYEQYF
DNA: TGTGCCAGTCGGGACGATCCTTCCTACGAGCAGTACTTC

J: TRBJ1-1
size: .
V: TRBV6-4
length: 14
D: .
CDR3: CASSESLGLSEAFF
DNA: TGTGCCAGCAGTGAATCACTGGGGCTAAGTGAAGCTTTCTTT

J: TRBJ1-1
size: .
V: TRBV5-1
length: 13
D: .
CDR3: CASRKVGNTEAFF
DNA: TGCGCCAGCAGGAAAGTCGGGAACACTGAAGCTTTCTTT

J: TRBJ2-1
size: .
V: TRBV5-1
length: 15
D: TRBD1
CDR3: CASSPDRATYNEQFF
DNA: TGCGCCAGCAGCCCCGACAGGGCCACCTACAATGAGCAGTTCTTC

J: TRBJ2-7
size: .
V: TRBV30
length: 12
D: .
CDR3: CAWSVGAYEQYF
DNA: TGTGCCTGGAGTGTGGGAGCCTACGAGCAGTACTTC

J: TRBJ1-5
size: .
V: TRBV28
length: 15
D: TRBD1
CDR3: CASSHDGTVNQPQHF
DNA: TGTGCCAGCAGTCATGACGGGACAGTCAATCAGCCCCAGCATTTT

J: TRBJ2-6
size: .
V: TRBV5-4
length: 14
D: .
CDR3: CASSEEAGANVLTF
DNA: TGTGCCAGCAGCGAGGAGGCTGGGGCCAACGTCCTGACTTTC

J: TRBJ2-4
size: .
V: TRBV20-1
length: 11
D: TRBD1
CDR3: CSAASGGIQYF
DNA: TGCAGTGCTGCTTCAGGGGGCATTCAGTACTTC

J: TRBJ2-5
size: .
V: TRBV9
length: 14
D: .
CDR3: CASSVTPIQETQYF
DNA: TGTGCCAGCAGCGTCACGCCCATTCAAGAGACCCAGTACTTC

J: TRBJ2-3
size: .
V: TRBV6-5
length: 14
D: .
CDR3: CASSRADVTDTQYF
DNA: TGTGCCAGCAGTCGCGCGGATGTCACAGATACGCAGTATTTT

J: TRBJ2-7
size: .
V: TRBV5-6
length: 14
D: TRBD1
CDR3: CASSSWTGSYEQYF
DNA: TGTGCCAGCAGCTCTTGGACAGGGAGCTACGAGCAGTACTTC

J: TRBJ2-1
size: .
V: TRBV27
length: 17
D: .
CDR3: CASSSKQVVPKENEQFF
DNA: TGTGCCAGCAGTTCAAAACAGGTGGTCCCGAAAGAGAATGAGCAGTTCTTC

J: TRBJ2-3
size: .
V: TRBV28
length: 17
D: .
CDR3: CASSRRRLGGGTDTQYF
DNA: TGTGCCAGCAGTCGCCGCCGATTAGGAGGGGGCACAGATACGCAGTATTTT

J: TRBJ1-4
size: .
V: TRBV9
length: 12
D: TRBD1
CDR3: CASSSGGEKLFF
DNA: TGTGCCAGCAGCTCAGGGGGGGAAAAACTGTTTTTT

J: TRBJ2-3
size: .
V: TRBV7-2
length: 15
D: .
CDR3: CASSRPPGGTDTQYF
DNA: TGTGCCAGCAGCCGCCCCCCCGGGGGAACAGATACGCAGTATTTT

J: TRBJ1-1
size: .
V: TRBV2
length: 12
D: .
CDR3: CATSGGGTEAFF
DNA: TGTGCCACCTCCGGAGGGGGAACTGAAGCTTTCTTT

J: TRBJ1-4
size: .
V: TRBV13
length: 15
D: .
CDR3: CASSSTGKTNEKLFF
DNA: TGTGCCAGCAGCTCCACAGGCAAAACTAATGAAAAACTGTTTTTT

J: TRBJ2-2
size: few
V: TRBV14
length: 17
D: TRBD2
CDR3: CASIGPTSGRLTGELFF
DNA: TGTGCCAGCATCGGCCCTACTAGCGGGAGATTAACCGGGGAGCTGTTTTTT